One sample yielded the 32 T cell receptor beta chains listed below, sequenced in a study of cytomegalovirus exposure and HLA in healthy donors. It was with 60 Vbeta and 13 Jbeta primers that the PCR ran. Profiled with immunoSEQ multiplex PCR; TCRdb holds only in-frame clones, not every one. Found here are approximately 81,000 clones, less than 85% of them singletons; the top ten hold roughly 2.4%. Sequencing was performed on PBMCs. These receptor sequences come from a woman between 45 and 65 years old in good health and CMV-seronegative.

The chain is built from TRBV28 and TRBJ2-3; TRBD2 matches 10 bases. Losses at the gene ends were 8 bases for V and 5 bases for J; bases not matched to a gene: 10. Germline CDR1 and CDR2: MDHEN and SYDVKM. The length of the CDR3 is 15 residues. CDR3 loop: CASFGAGGPQDTQYF. For the CDR3, the DNA is TGTGCCAGCTTCGGAGCGGGAGGGCCCCAAGATACGCAGTATTTT.

The chain carries TRBV5-1 and TRBJ1-4; D is unresolved. The CDR3 is 15 amino acids. V was trimmed by 4 bases and J by 4 bases, leaving 14 bases between them. In germline, CDR1 is SGHRS, CDR2 YFSETQ. The CDR3 sequence: CASSPYPQDNEKLFF. Written as DNA, the CDR3 is TGCGCCAGCAGCCCTTATCCGCAGGATAATGAAAAACTGTTTTTT.

Details on this clone: Mismatch with germline at one junction end may stem from a read error. The chain employs TRBV7-7 and TRBJ2-2, with no clear D. The CDR3 has 13 amino acids. Per germline, CDR1 SSHAT and CDR2 FNYEAQ (reference sequence). CDR3 nucleotides: TGTGCTAGCAGCTTAGATGAGGCCGGGGAGCTGTTTTTT. Translating it yields CASSLDEAGELFF. Together with reference TRBV7-7 and TRBJ2-2, the CDR3 gives the full variable domain: GAGVSQSPRYKVTKRGQDVTLRCDPISSHATLYWYQQALGQGPEFLTYFNYEAQPDKSGLPSDRFSAERPEGSISTLTIQRTEQRDSAMYRCASSLDEAGELFFGEGSRLTVL.

This chain links TRBV6-5 with TRBJ1-2; maybe TRBD1 (5 bases). The V end was cut by 10 bases, the J end by 8 bases, with 23 bases between. This CDR3 region has 14 residues. Germline CDR1 reads MNHEY; CDR2 reads SVGAGI. The chain's CDR3 is CATLPGGGTRGYTF. The CDR3 region has the DNA TGTGCCACCCTCCCTGGGGGGGGAACCCGGGGCTACACCTTC.

This chain uses TRBV6-5 with TRBJ2-5, with 11 bases identical to TRBD2. The J call may be faulty, since TRBJ2-7 better matches the DNA end. The CDR3 is 14 amino acids. The germline V gene encodes CDR1 MNHEY and CDR2 SVGAGI. The CDR3 spells CASRPGLAAYEQYF. For the CDR3, the DNA is TGTGCCAGCCGTCCGGGACTAGCGGCCTACGAGCAGTACTTC.

This chain connects TRBV4-2 to TRBJ2-1, with 8 bases that match TRBD1. Losses at the gene ends were 5 bases for V and 7 bases for J; bases not matched to a gene: 13. The CDR3 totals 16 residues. From germline, CDR1 is LGHNA and CDR2 YNFKEQ. Here the CDR3 reads CASSAQHQGAGNEQFF. The CDR3 DNA is TGTGCCAGCAGCGCCCAACACCAGGGGGCGGGTAATGAGCAGTTCTTC.

This sequence joins TRBV4-1 and TRBJ1-1; D may be TRBD1 (6 bases). Trimming took off 2 bases at V and 3 bases at J, with 16 bases between the two ends. Per the germline V gene, CDR1 is MGHRA and CDR2 is YSYEKL. The length of the CDR3 is 16 residues. The CDR3 coding sequence is TGCGCCAGCAGCCAAAGAGGGGGGGGAGCCTACACTGAAGCTTTCTTT. Translation gives CASSQRGGGAYTEAFF.

V usage is TRBV27 and J usage is TRBJ2-2, with TRBD2 as a possible D gene (6 bases). Per germline, CDR1 MNHEY and CDR2 SMNVEV (reference sequence). The CDR3 totals 12 residues. V was clipped by 11 bases and J by 6 bases, with 13 bases between them. CDR3 nucleotide sequence: TGTGCCGGCGGGGCGTCCCCCGGGGAGCTGTTTTTT. The encoded protein is CAGGASPGELFF.

This chain joins TRBV5-1 and TRBJ2-3; 8 bases are a match to TRBD2. CDR1 is SGHRS, CDR2 YFSETQ, per germline. Trimming removed 4 bases from V and 3 bases from J; junction bases left unmatched: 10. The CDR3 is made up of 16 amino acids. The DNA for the CDR3 is TGCGCCAGCAGCCCCACGGTAGCGGGAAAGACAGATACGCAGTATTTT. Encoded protein: CASSPTVAGKTDTQYF. Combining the CDR3 with reference TRBV5-1 and TRBJ2-3 gives the whole variable domain KAGVTQTPRYLIKTRGQQVTLSCSPISGHRSVSWYQQTPGQGLQFLFEYFSETQRNKGNFPGRFSGRQFSNSRSEMNVSTLELGDSALYLCASSPTVAGKTDTQYFGPGTRLTVL.

This rearrangement joins TRBV18 to TRBJ1-1; D is uncertain. V lost 0 bases and J 1 base, leaving 9 bases between the germline ends. Germline V CDR1 and CDR2: KGHSH, LQKENI. The CDR3 loop spans 15 amino acids. The CDR3 reads CASSPPSGKNTEAFF. The CDR3 nucleotides are TGTGCCAGCTCACCACCGTCCGGGAAGAACACTGAAGCTTTCTTT.

The chain recombines TRBV12-5 with TRBJ2-3; 11 nucleotides align to TRBD2. The germline gives CDR1 LGHNT, CDR2 FRNRAP. The CDR3 runs 14 residues. V trimming: 7 bases; J trimming: 1 base; junction bases outside the gene matches: 1. Here the CDR3 reads CASAGLAGTDTQYF. CDR3 coding DNA: TGTGCTAGTGCGGGACTAGCGGGCACAGATACGCAGTATTTT. Supplemented by reference TRBV12-5 and TRBJ2-3, the full variable domain reads DARVTQTPRHKVTEMGQEVTMRCQPILGHNTVFWYRQTMMQGLELLAYFRNRAPLDDSGMPKDRFSAEMPDATLATLKIQPSEPRDSAVYFCASAGLAGTDTQYFGPGTRLTVL.

This chain's CDR3 is CASSLAGGLGSYEQYF. For the CDR3, the DNA is TGCGCCAGCAGCTTGGCTGGGGGCTTAGGATCCTACGAGCAGTACTTC. The V call is TRBV5-1, the J call TRBJ2-7; perhaps TRBD1 as D (6 bases). The germline V and J ends were trimmed by 0 bases and 1 base, with 14 bases remaining between them. CDR3 length: 16 residues. Germline assignment: CDR1 SGHRS and CDR2 YFSETQ. The full variable domain, with the rest looked up from reference TRBV5-1 and TRBJ2-7, is KAGVTQTPRYLIKTRGQQVTLSCSPISGHRSVSWYQQTPGQGLQFLFEYFSETQRNKGNFPGRFSGRQFSNSRSEMNVSTLELGDSALYLCASSLAGGLGSYEQYFGPGTRLTVT.

The rearrangement uses TRBV5-1 and TRBJ2-5, with D hard to call. Germline V gene data show CDR1 as SGHRS and CDR2 as YFSETQ. This CDR3 spans 14 amino acids. Trimming took off 2 bases at V and 4 bases at J, with 12 bases between the two ends. This CDR3 is CASSFGLALETQYF. CDR3 DNA: TGCGCCAGCAGCTTTGGATTAGCCCTAGAGACCCAGTACTTC.

This rearrangement joins TRBV27 to TRBJ1-4; TRBD1 agrees at 10 bases. This CDR3 region has 16 residues. The germline CDR1 and CDR2 sequences are MNHEY and SMNVEV (reference sequence). V trimming: 4 bases; J trimming: 6 bases; junction bases outside the gene matches: 8. The DNA of the CDR3 is TGTGCCAGCAGTTCATTCCACGGGACAGGGGATGAAAAACTGTTTTTT. It codes for CASSSFHGTGDEKLFF. The full variable domain, rest sourced from reference TRBV27 and TRBJ1-4, is EAQVTQNPRYLITVTGKKLTVTCSQNMNHEYMSWYRQDPGLGLRQIYYSMNVEVTDKGDVPEGYKVSRKEKRNFPLILESPSPNQTSLYFCASSSFHGTGDEKLFFGSGTQLSVL.

The J gene is TRBJ1-2, the V gene TRBV5-6, with 12 bases matching TRBD1. CDR3 length equals 15 residues. Germline V gene sequence: CDR1 SGHDT, CDR2 YYEEEE. V was clipped by 3 bases and J by 5 bases; unmatched bases: 5. In DNA form, the CDR3 reads TGTGCCAGCAGCTACGGGACAGGGGGCGGTTATGGCTACACCTTC. It specifies CASSYGTGGGYGYTF.

J is TRBJ2-2 and V is TRBV7-9; the match to TRBD2 covers 8 bases. The CDR3 has 17 amino acids. Trimming at V came to 5 bases and at J to 5 bases, leaving 13 bases not matched to a gene. Germline lookup yields CDR1 SEHNR and CDR2 FQNEAQ (reference sequence). The CDR3 region has the DNA TGTGCCAGCAGCCCTGCCACGGGAGGGCCAAGGACCGGGGAGCTGTTTTTT. Translating it yields CASSPATGGPRTGELFF.

The genes are TRBV18 and TRBJ2-1; 10 bases are shared with TRBD2. Trimming removed 6 bases from V and 0 bases from J; junction bases left unmatched: 8. Germline values: CDR1 KGHSH, CDR2 LQKENI. The CDR3 runs to 17 residues. The CDR3 spells CASSQTSGVFSYNEQFF. The CDR3, as DNA: TGTGCCAGCTCCCAAACTAGCGGGGTCTTCTCCTACAATGAGCAGTTCTTC.

V and J are TRBV7-9 and TRBJ2-7, with 7 bases fitting TRBD1. The CDR3 contains 16 residues. CDR1 SEHNR and CDR2 FQNEAQ come from the germline V gene (reference sequence). After removal of 3 bases from V and 3 bases from J, the junction contained 11 bases not matched to a gene. The CDR3 spells CASSFGTDSFYYEQYF. The CDR3 DNA reads TGTGCCAGCAGCTTCGGGACAGATAGTTTTTACTACGAGCAGTACTTC.

The gene calls are TRBV13 and TRBJ2-1; 9 positions agree with TRBD2. The CDR3 covers 14 residues. The germline V gene has CDR1 PRHDT and CDR2 FYEKMQ (reference sequence). The V and J ends lost 3 bases and 8 bases, in that order; junction bases with no gene match: 5. CDR3 in amino acids: CASSFSGSGDEQFF. CDR3 nucleotides: TGTGCCAGCAGCTTTAGCGGGAGCGGGGATGAGCAGTTCTTC. Full variable domain (remainder filled in from reference TRBV13 and TRBJ2-1): AAGVIQSPRHLIKEKRETATLKCYPIPRHDTVYWYQQGPGQDPQFLISFYEKMQSDKGSIPDRFSAQQFSDYHSELNMSSLELGDSALYFCASSFSGSGDEQFFGPGTRLTVL.

The V gene is TRBV29-1, the J gene TRBJ1-1; no reliable D call. This CDR3 contains 12 residues. V was cut by 3 bases and J by 2 bases, with 7 bases left in between. CDR1 and CDR2 from the germline V gene are SQVTM and ANQGSEA. The CDR3 sequence is CSVEALNTEAFF. DNA of the CDR3: TGCAGCGTTGAGGCCCTTAACACTGAAGCTTTCTTT.

The chain has TRBV20-1 and TRBJ1-2, with D tentatively TRBD1 (6 bases). Germline V gene sequence: CDR1 DFQATT, CDR2 SNEGSKA (reference sequence). The CDR3 is made up of 10 amino acids. V shed 5 bases and J shed 6 bases, with 7 bases lying between them. The CDR3 DNA reads as TGCAGTGCTCCAGGGGATGGCTACACCTTC. Protein product: CSAPGDGYTF.

The chain combines TRBV5-4 with TRBJ1-2; tentative D call: TRBD1 (5 bases). V lost 4 bases and J 4 bases, leaving 17 bases between the germline ends. The CDR3 is made up of 15 amino acids. The germline V gene has CDR1 SGHNT and CDR2 YYREEE (reference sequence). CDR3 DNA: TGTGCCAGCAGCCCGGGGGGACCGGGAATCTATGGCTACACCTTC. Amino acid sequence: CASSPGGPGIYGYTF.

This clone showed up just a few times. The chain links TRBV7-9 to TRBJ2-5; D may be TRBD1 (6 bases). The assigned J gene may be wrong: the sequence end matches TRBJ2-7 better. The germline V gene encodes CDR1 SEHNR and CDR2 FQNEAQ (reference sequence). This CDR3 spans 14 amino acids. CDR3 nucleotides: TGTGCCAGCAGCCCCGCGCAGGGGAACTACGAGCAGTACTTC. Translating gives CASSPAQGNYEQYF.

The chain is built from TRBV29-1 and TRBJ2-2; TRBD2 is a possible D gene (6 bases). CDR1 and CDR2 (germline): SQVTM, ANQGSEA. The CDR3 has 15 amino acids. V was trimmed by 5 bases and J by 2 bases, leaving 15 bases between them. The CDR3 nucleotides are TGCAGCGTTACCACCGGGACTGACAACACCGGGGAGCTGTTTTTT. Translated: CSVTTGTDNTGELFF.

In its sample, this clone was seen once. The CDR3 loop reads CASSQRPGHRDGYTF. In nucleotides, the CDR3 is TGCGCCAGCAGCCAACGCCCGGGACACCGAGATGGCTACACCTTC. The chain couples TRBV4-3 to TRBJ1-2, with a possible D match to TRBD1 (6 bases). Trimming took off 2 bases at V and 6 bases at J, with 16 bases between the two ends. Germline V lookup: CDR1 LGHNA, CDR2 YSLEER. The CDR3 spans 15 residues.

This chain joins TRBV19 and TRBJ1-1, with TRBD1 as a possible D gene (5 bases). Deletions cut 2 bases from V and 0 bases from J, with 10 bases between. This CDR3 is 15 amino acids long. Germline V gene lookup returns CDR1 LNHDA and CDR2 SQIVND (reference sequence). CDR3 bases: TGTGCCAGTAGTATAAGGGGTTCAATGAACACTGAAGCTTTCTTT. Protein product: CASSIRGSMNTEAFF.

This clone occurred a few times. J is TRBJ2-3 and V is TRBV21-1; TRBD2 is taken as the D call from the table, unchecked against the DNA. TRBV21-1 is recorded as a pseudogene. The CDR3 is made up of 12 amino acids. The CDR3 DNA follows: TGTGCCAGCGGGAGGGACACAGATACGCAGTATTTT. Its protein product is CASGRDTDTQYF.

V gene TRBV18 combines with J gene TRBJ1-3, with 9 positions matching TRBD1. V gave up 3 bases and J gave up 3 bases; unmatched junction bases: 3. The CDR3 runs 15 residues. Per germline, CDR1 KGHSH and CDR2 LQKENI. The CDR3 DNA follows: TGTGCCAGCTCACCGGGACAGGGAGTTGGAAACACCATATATTTT. It encodes CASSPGQGVGNTIYF.

The chain is built from TRBV9 and TRBJ1-5; unclear D gene. From germline, CDR1 is SGDLS and CDR2 YYNGEE. CDR3 length: 15 amino acids. The germline V and J ends were trimmed by 0 bases and 4 bases, with 11 bases remaining between them. CDR3 nucleotide sequence: TGTGCCAGCAGCGTAGACCACAGTACTAATCAGCCCCAGCATTTT. Protein: CASSVDHSTNQPQHF.

V is TRBV6-5 and J is TRBJ1-4; D is possibly TRBD1 (6 bases). Germline V gene lookup returns CDR1 MNHEY and CDR2 SVGAGI. The CDR3 spans 15 residues. With 5 bases removed from V and 8 bases from J, the gap between germline ends came to 18 bases. This CDR3 is CASSRGGGFDEKLFF. In DNA form, the CDR3 reads TGTGCCAGCAGTCGCGGTGGGGGCTTCGACGAAAAACTGTTTTTT.

V gene TRBV4-2 combines with J gene TRBJ2-7; the match to TRBD2 covers 9 bases. CDR3 length: 16 residues. J lost 5 bases, V lost 1 base, and 9 bases had no gene match. Germline-derived CDR1 and CDR2 are LGHNA and YNFKEQ. The CDR3 here is CASSQGASGTFDEQYF. CDR3 in DNA: TGTGCCAGCAGCCAAGGGGCTAGCGGGACGTTCGACGAGCAGTACTTC.

The gene calls are TRBV19 and TRBJ2-1; D is possibly TRBD1 (5 bases). CDR3 length: 13 amino acids. CDR1 is LNHDA, CDR2 SQIVND, per germline (reference sequence). Trimming shortened V by 7 bases and J by 9 bases, and 16 bases separated the two germline ends. CDR3: CASKRLGPSEQFF. The CDR3 nucleotides read TGTGCCAGTAAAAGGTTGGGGCCCAGTGAGCAGTTCTTC. Filled out from reference TRBV19 and TRBJ2-1, the complete variable domain reads DGGITQSPKYLFRKEGQNVTLSCEQNLNHDAMYWYRQDPGQGLRLIYYSQIVNDFQKGDIAEGYSVSREKKESFPLTVTSAQKNPTAFYLCASKRLGPSEQFFGPGTRLTVL.